The 27 T cell receptor beta chains below were found in one sample sequenced in a study of T cells after yellow fever vaccination. Using its own MiXCR run on the 5' RACE reads, TCRdb lists one record per CDR3 protein. The sample yields roughly 120,000 distinct CDR3 sequences, about 7% seen once. The input for sequencing was CD4+ T cells sorted from PBMCs, taken approximately 11 days after the first yellow fever vaccination. These receptors were obtained from a man aged 18 to 29 who received the YFV17D yellow fever vaccine.

Notes on this clonotype: With a much larger clone just one base away, this may be a read error. The chain joins TRBV5-1 to TRBJ2-1; 10 bases agree with TRBD1. This CDR3 spans 15 amino acids. The germline gives CDR1 SGHRS, CDR2 YFSETQ. CDR3 amino acids: CVSSPVRDRGNEQFF. The CDR3 nucleotides read TGCGTCAGCAGCCCGGTCCGGGACAGGGGCAATGAGCAGTTCTTC.

This clonotype was counted at least ten times. V is TRBV5-1 and J is TRBJ2-1; unclear D gene. Trimming took 1 base from V and 9 from J, leaving 11 bases between them. This CDR3 spans 13 amino acids. The germline V gene encodes CDR1 SGHRS and CDR2 YFSETQ. DNA for the CDR3: TGCGCCAGCAGCTTGATGTCCGCCCGTGAGCAGTTCTTC. It yields the protein CASSLMSAREQFF.

Many counts were recorded for this clonotype. V usage is TRBV3-1 and J usage is TRBJ2-2; D is possibly TRBD2 (5 bases). The V gene's germline CDR1 is LGHDT and CDR2 YNNKEL (reference sequence). This CDR3 is built from 16 residues. V lost 5 bases, J lost 0 bases, and 13 bases lay in between. DNA for the CDR3: TGTGCCAGCAGCTATATAGGACTGCCGAACACCGGGGAGCTGTTTTTT. Protein product: CASSYIGLPNTGELFF.

This clonotype came up a few times. CDR3 region: CASSLSGAGYGYTF. In DNA, the CDR3 is TGTGCCAGCAGTTTGTCAGGGGCTGGCTATGGCTACACCTTC. The chain recombines TRBV28 with TRBJ1-2; D possibly corresponds to TRBD1 (6 bases). This CDR3 comprises 14 residues. Trimming cost V 3 bases and J 4 bases, with 12 bases left between them. The V gene's germline CDR1 is MDHEN and CDR2 SYDVKM.

The table lists this clonotype with many counts. The chain carries TRBV7-2 and TRBJ2-1, with D maybe TRBD1 (7 bases). This CDR3 has 15 amino acids. V gave up 2 bases and J gave up 5 bases, with 13 bases separating them. The germline V gene encodes CDR1 SGHTA and CDR2 FQGNSA. The DNA of the CDR3 is TGTGCCAGCAGCTTAACCAGGGGGGCAGACAATGAGCAGTTCTTC. Protein sequence: CASSLTRGADNEQFF.

This clonotype was seen ten or more times. The rearrangement links TRBV5-1 to TRBJ2-3, with TRBD2 identical over 12 bases. V gave up 0 bases and J gave up 2 bases; unmatched junction bases: 4. CDR1 is SGHRS, CDR2 YFSETQ, per germline. CDR3 length: 17 residues. This CDR3 reads CASSLATSGGLTDTQYF. The CDR3 coding sequence is TGCGCCAGCAGCTTGGCCACTAGCGGGGGGCTCACAGATACGCAGTATTTT.

This clonotype was counted at least ten times. The V gene is TRBV7-8, the J gene TRBJ1-3, with D tentatively TRBD1 (5 bases). The CDR3 totals 15 residues. V lost 6 bases and J 0 bases, leaving 12 bases between the germline ends. Germline-derived CDR1 and CDR2 are SGHVS and FQNEAQ. The CDR3, as DNA: TGTGCCAGCAGTTACGGACACCACTCTGGAAACACCATATATTTT. Protein product: CASSYGHHSGNTIYF. Full variable domain (outside the CDR3, taken from reference TRBV7-8 and TRBJ1-3): GAGVSQSPRYKVAKRGQDVALRCDPISGHVSLFWYQQALGQGPEFLTYFQNEAQLDKSGLPSDRFFAERPEGSVSTLKIQRTQQEDSAVYLCASSYGHHSGNTIYFGEGSWLTVV.

This clonotype was picked up many times. The chain recombines TRBV20-1 with TRBJ1-2; D is possibly TRBD1 (5 bases). The germline gives CDR1 DFQATT, CDR2 SNEGSKA (reference sequence). Trimming removed 0 bases at V and 0 bases at J, with 11 bases between. This CDR3 comprises 15 residues. The CDR3 DNA follows: TGCAGTGCTAGAGATCGCCGGGGCGCTAACTATGGCTACACCTTC. It specifies CSARDRRGANYGYTF.

This clonotype was detected a few times. The chain has TRBV20-1 and TRBJ1-2, with D unclear. Germline V gene lookup returns CDR1 DFQATT and CDR2 SNEGSKA (reference sequence). Trimming pared 2 bases from V and 1 base from J, leaving 8 bases between. CDR3 length equals 13 residues. The CDR3 loop is CSARSGLNYGYTF. CDR3 nucleotides: TGCAGTGCTAGATCGGGTCTTAACTATGGCTACACCTTC.

At least ten counts were recorded for this clonotype. This chain connects TRBV4-3 to TRBJ2-1; no clear D gene. CDR1 and CDR2 from the germline V gene are LGHNA and YSLEER. V gave up 0 bases and J gave up 2 bases, with 8 bases separating them. CDR3 length: 15 residues. This chain's CDR3 is CASSQDFLAYNEQFF. The CDR3 DNA reads as TGCGCCAGCAGCCAAGATTTCCTAGCCTACAATGAGCAGTTCTTC.

The sample holds many counts of this clonotype. The CDR3 spells CAWTPAGYGYTF. DNA of the CDR3: TGTGCCTGGACCCCGGCAGGCTATGGCTACACCTTC. V gene TRBV30 combines with J gene TRBJ1-2, with D hard to call. The ends were cut back, 4 bases at V and 4 bases at J, with 10 bases in the middle. Germline-derived CDR1 and CDR2 are GTSNPN and SVGIG (reference sequence). The CDR3 sequence is 12 residues long.

This clonotype has a count of ten or more. The chain joins TRBV11-2 to TRBJ2-4; D gene uncertain. Germline loops: CDR1 SGHAT, CDR2 FQNNGV. CDR3 length: 18 residues. The V end lost 1 base, the J end lost 9 bases, and 25 bases lay between the germline ends. As DNA, the CDR3 is TGTGCCAGCAGCTTAGTCGGGTTGTTGGCCTCGGGTTCGACCATTCAGTACTTC. It is translated as CASSLVGLLASGSTIQYF.

This clonotype was picked up many times. The chain carries TRBV10-3 and TRBJ1-4; TRBD1 matches 9 bases. The CDR3 sequence is 14 residues long. J lost 10 bases, V lost 6 bases, and 9 bases had no gene match. Germline V gene sequence: CDR1 ENHRY, CDR2 SYGVKD. CDR3 sequence reads: CAISGQGLGTKLFF. The CDR3 DNA follows: TGTGCCATCAGCGGACAGGGGCTAGGTACAAAACTGTTTTTT.

This clonotype was seen many times. The chain has TRBV4-2 and TRBJ2-3, with 8 nucleotides matching TRBD2. V was pared by 0 bases and J by 5 bases, with 7 bases of the junction left unmatched. The CDR3 is made up of 16 amino acids. CDR1 and CDR2 from the germline V gene are LGHNA and YNFKEQ. CDR3 region: CASSQDVEAGGDTQYF. The CDR3 DNA is TGTGCCAGCAGCCAAGACGTAGAGGCGGGGGGAGATACGCAGTATTTT.

This clonotype was recorded at least ten times. The chain employs TRBV6-2 or TRBV6-3 and TRBJ2-1; 11 nucleotides line up with TRBD2. Germline CDR1 MNHEY, CDR2 SVGEGT. This CDR3 has 18 amino acids. V was clipped by 8 bases and J by 1 base; unmatched bases: 13. The CDR3 sequence: CASDLLAGGLKSYNEQFF. The CDR3 DNA reads TGTGCCAGCGACCTATTAGCGGGGGGGCTGAAATCCTACAATGAGCAGTTCTTC.

About this clonotype itself: One base away lies a much larger clone, so this may be a sequencing read error. The chain recombines TRBV29-1 with TRBJ2-3; D might be TRBD1 (7 bases). From germline, CDR1 is SQVTM and CDR2 ANQGSEA. This CDR3 contains 14 residues. The CDR3 DNA reads TGCAGCGTTGAAGGGGGGGCAGGGACAGATATGCAGTATTTT. Translating gives CSVEGGAGTDMQYF.

This clonotype has a count of ten or more. The chain uses TRBV20-1 and TRBJ2-3; 9 bases match TRBD2. The CDR3 has 16 residues. The trim removed 2 bases at V and 0 bases at J, leaving 6 bases unmatched. CDR1 is DFQATT and CDR2 is SNEGSKA in the germline V gene (reference sequence). The CDR3 DNA sequence: TGCAGTGCTAGAATCCCTCTAGCGGGGAGCACAGATACGCAGTATTTT. Its translation: CSARIPLAGSTDTQYF.

In this sample, this clonotype turned up many times. Because the CDR3's place on the DNA is in doubt, the DNA is left out and the CDR3 is given as listed by TCRdb. The chain couples TRBV7-5 to TRBJ2-1; the table gives TRBD2 as D, unverified against the DNA. TRBV7-5 is termed a pseudogene. Including both end residues, the CDR3 is 19 amino acids long. CDR3 amino acids: CISVPEGTKRGDSYNEQFF.

This clonotype has only a few counts. This rearrangement joins TRBV4-2 to TRBJ2-3, with 14 positions matching TRBD2. CDR1 and CDR2 from the germline V gene are LGHNA and YNFKEQ. V lost 4 bases to trimming and J lost 4 bases; unmatched junction nucleotides: 13. The CDR3 is 19 residues long. CDR3 DNA sequence: TGTGCCAGCAGCCCCAAGACTAGCGGGGGGGCCAGTTCGTCAGATACGCAGTATTTT. Protein product: CASSPKTSGGASSSDTQYF.

As for this clonotype: A read error is possible here, since a much larger clone lies one base away. The rearrangement uses TRBV5-1 and TRBJ2-3; no clear D gene. CDR1 SGHRS and CDR2 YFSETQ come from the germline V gene. V was shortened by 0 bases and J by 2 bases, with 7 bases between the two germline ends. The CDR3 is 14 residues long. The CDR3 spells CASSLGTPTDTQYF. In nucleotides, the CDR3 is TGCGCCAGCAGCTTGGGCACCCCCACAGATACGCAGTATTTT.

There are a few counts of this clonotype. The rearrangement joins TRBV5-4 to TRBJ2-5; no definite D call. The germline V gene encodes CDR1 SGHNT and CDR2 YYREEE (reference sequence). The CDR3 contains 14 residues. V was shortened by 2 bases and J by 1 base, with 9 bases between the two germline ends. CDR3 sequence (DNA): TGTGCCAGCAGCTTCCTCTCGGGCCAAGAGACCCAGTACTTC. Amino acid sequence: CASSFLSGQETQYF.

This clonotype was observed a few times. In DNA form, the CDR3 reads TGTGCCAGCTCACAGAGGGCCGGGGACATTCAGTACTTC. Translated: CASSQRAGDIQYF. The chain carries TRBV18 and TRBJ2-4, with TRBD2 as a possible D gene (5 bases). The CDR3 covers 13 residues. Germline V gene data show CDR1 as KGHSH and CDR2 as LQKENI. V shed 4 bases and J shed 8 bases, with 12 bases lying between them.

The chain has TRBV4-1 and TRBJ1-5; the D is unclear. This CDR3 has 16 amino acids. Germline V CDR1 and CDR2: MGHRA, YSYEKL. Trimming cost V 2 bases and J 7 bases, with 18 bases left between them. This CDR3 reads CASSQIGGVAEQPQHF. The CDR3 nucleotides are TGCGCCAGCAGCCAAATAGGCGGAGTTGCAGAACAGCCCCAGCATTTT.

The table lists this clonotype with many counts. The chain employs TRBV27 and TRBJ2-5, with D perhaps TRBD2 (6 bases). Trimming left V 2 bases short and J 3 bases short, with 13 bases between. CDR1 and CDR2 from the germline V gene are MNHEY and SMNVEV (reference sequence). This CDR3 is 15 amino acids long. The chain's CDR3 is CASSLRVGGEETQYF. The DNA of the CDR3 is TGTGCCAGCAGTTTAAGGGTGGGGGGTGAAGAGACCCAGTACTTC.

This clonotype was seen ten or more times. The genes are TRBV29-1 and TRBJ2-5, with no clear D. Germline CDR1 is SQVTM and CDR2 is ANQGSEA. The V gene lost 7 bases and the J gene lost 2 bases, with 5 bases spanning the gap. The CDR3 contains 10 residues. CDR3 residues: CSAIQETQYF. In DNA, the CDR3 is TGCAGCGCCATTCAAGAGACCCAGTACTTC.

This clonotype was counted many times. This chain uses TRBV20-1 with TRBJ2-7; 7 bases are shared with TRBD1. This CDR3 has 14 amino acids. The V gene's germline CDR1 is DFQATT and CDR2 SNEGSKA (reference sequence). Trimming cost V 2 bases and J 1 base; bases outside gene matches: 5. CDR3 protein: CSARLQGESYEQYF. The CDR3 nucleotides are TGCAGTGCTAGACTCCAGGGGGAATCCTACGAGCAGTACTTC.

This clonotype was picked up a small number of times. This sequence joins TRBV7-3 and TRBJ1-5; maybe TRBD1 (6 bases). Germline V gene lookup returns CDR1 SGHTA and CDR2 FQGTGA. V dropped 3 bases and J dropped 6 bases, with 9 bases sitting between them. This CDR3 region has 13 residues. The CDR3 loop is CASSFGRGQPQHF. In DNA, the CDR3 is TGTGCCAGCAGCTTCGGCAGGGGTCAGCCCCAGCATTTT.